These T cell receptor beta chains were read from a single sample in a study of beta chain features in type 1 diabetes. Clones were sequenced by immunoSEQ multiplex PCR, and TCRdb holds only the in-frame ones, with some missing. The top ten hold roughly 0.098% of the sample, which has hundreds of thousands of clones, roughly 15% seen once. The sequenced sample consisted of naive CD4+ T cells from blood. The receptors originated from a man aged 18 to 35 in good health. The CDR3 runs from the conserved cysteine through the conserved F or W. D genes are given only for firm matches. Size is omitted from some rows. Given values are once, few, many or a class for expanded clones.

j_call	d_call	clone_size	v_call	cdr3_nt	cdr3_aa
TRBJ1-3	-	-	TRBV9	TGTGCCAGCAGCGTATTGACAGGTCCGGGCTCTGGAAACACCATATATTTT	CASSVLTGPGSGNTIYF
TRBJ2-5	TRBD1	-	TRBV7-3	TGTGCCAGCAGCTTGGGGGACAGGGTCCGAGAGACCCAGTACTTC	CASSLGDRVRETQYF
TRBJ1-4	-	-	TRBV14	TGTGCCAGCAGCGATGCGAGGGGCAGTGAAAAACTGTTTTTT	CASSDARGSEKLFF
TRBJ2-5	-	-	TRBV27	TGTGCCAGCAGCTATAAGGGTCGAGAGACCCAGTACTTC	CASSYKGRETQYF
TRBJ1-1	-	-	TRBV7-6	TGTGCCAGCAGCTCTTGGGGGGTCGAAGCTTTCTTT	CASSSWGVEAFF
TRBJ2-7	-	-	TRBV5-1	TGCGCCAGCAGCTTATATTTACAGGGTGAGGCCGAGCAGTACTTC	CASSLYLQGEAEQYF
TRBJ1-2	-	-	TRBV18	TGTGCCAGCTCAGTACTATTCTATGGCTACACCTTC	CASSVLFYGYTF
TRBJ1-5	-	few	TRBV10-3	TGTGCCATCAGTGAGACCGCGAATCAGCCCCAGCATTTT	CAISETANQPQHF
TRBJ2-3	-	few	TRBV7-3	TGTGCCAGCAGTTCCAGAACGGGCGGACCCAGCACAGATACGCAGTATTTT	CASSSRTGGPSTDTQYF
TRBJ1-5	-	few	TRBV18	TGTGCCAGCTCAATTTCCGTATCCTCCAGTCTGGGGGCCCAGCATTTT	CASSISVSSSLGAQHF
TRBJ2-3	TRBD2	few	TRBV9	TGTGCCAGCAGCGTAGGCAGACGCGGGAGTATTACAGATACGCAGTATTTT	CASSVGRRGSITDTQYF
TRBJ1-5	TRBD1	few	TRBV19	TGTGCCAGTAGCGAAACAGGGGTCTTTCAGCCCCAGCATTTT	CASSETGVFQPQHF
TRBJ2-3	-	few	TRBV7-9	TGTGCCAGCACCCTCCGCGAGACAGATACGCAGTATTTT	CASTLRETDTQYF
TRBJ1-1	-	-	TRBV7-2	TGTGCCAGCAGCTTAGTCCCGGGTAGCCACACTGAAGCTTTCTTT	CASSLVPGSHTEAFF
TRBJ2-7	TRBD2	-	TRBV6-1	TGCCCCAGCGGCAGACTAGCGGATGTTTACGAGCAGTACTTC	CPSGRLADVYEQYF
TRBJ1-1	-	-	TRBV30	TGTGCCTGGAGTGTTTTGACTGAAGCTTTCTTT	CAWSVLTEAFF
TRBJ2-7	TRBD1	-	TRBV2	TGTGCCAGCAGTTTCCGGGACAGCTCCTACGAGCAGTACTTC	CASSFRDSSYEQYF
TRBJ2-3	-	few	TRBV7-9	TGTGCCAGCAGCTTCGTAGGCGATGGGAAAAATACGCAGTATTTT	CASSFVGDGKNTQYF
TRBJ2-7	-	few	TRBV30	TGTGCCTGGACCGGACAGACAACCTACGAGCAGTACTTC	CAWTGQTTYEQYF
TRBJ2-2	-	few	TRBV5-1	TGCGCCAGCAGCTTGAGTATCGGGGAGCTACACACCGGGGAGCTGTTTTTT	CASSLSIGELHTGELFF
TRBJ2-2	-	few	TRBV10-3	TGTGCCATCAGTGAGTCCAGACGGAACCTAAACACCGGGGAGCTGTTTTTT	CAISESRRNLNTGELFF
TRBJ1-3	TRBD1	-	TRBV7-9	TGTGCCAGCAGCGGCTGGACAGGGGGCTCTGGAAACACCATATATTTT	CASSGWTGGSGNTIYF
TRBJ1-1	-	few	TRBV6-6	TGTGCCAGCAGCCGCCTTGGGAGTGAAGCTTTCTTT	CASSRLGSEAFF
TRBJ2-7	TRBD2	few	TRBV28	TGTGCCAGCACCTCGACTAGCCGCACCTACGAGCAGTACTTC	CASTSTSRTYEQYF
TRBJ2-3	-	-	TRBV4-3	TGCGCCAGCAGCCCCCGGGGGCCCACAGATACGCAGTATTTT	CASSPRGPTDTQYF
TRBJ2-2	-	-	TRBV6-4	TGTGCCTCGCGCCACGGGACGTGGGGAATCACCGGGGAGCTGTTTTTT	CASRHGTWGITGELFF
TRBJ1-1	-	few	TRBV28	TGTGCCAGCACTCCCGGGCCAAGCACTGAAGCTTTCTTT	CASTPGPSTEAFF
TRBJ2-2	-	few	TRBV2	TGTGCCAGCATGGGCAGGGAAAACACCGGGGAGCTGTTTTTT	CASMGRENTGELFF
TRBJ1-5	-	-	TRBV7-9	TGCGCCAGCAGCTTCGATAGCAATCAGCCCCAGCATTTT	CASSFDSNQPQHF
TRBJ2-7	TRBD2	once	TRBV6-5	TGTGCCAGCAGTTACTCGAAGAGCGGGAGGGCCTACGAGCAGTACTTC	CASSYSKSGRAYEQYF
TRBJ1-3	TRBD1	-	TRBV9	TGTGCCAGCAGCGCCACGGGGGACAGGGCTCCTGGAAACACCATATATTTT	CASSATGDRAPGNTIYF
TRBJ2-1	TRBD2	many	TRBV5-4	TGTGCCAGCAGGAGACTAGCGGGAGGCGTTAATGAGCAGTTCTTC	CASRRLAGGVNEQFF
TRBJ2-2	-	few	TRBV5-1	TGCGCCAGCAGCTGGACTTCACCGAACACCGGGGAGCTGTTTTTT	CASSWTSPNTGELFF
TRBJ1-2	-	-	TRBV6-1	TGTGCCAGCAGTGAACAAGGCTCCAACTATGGCTACACCTTC	CASSEQGSNYGYTF
TRBJ1-1	TRBD1	-	TRBV9	TGTGCCAGCAGCGGACAGGGCCGCGGGAACACTGAAGCTTTCTTT	CASSGQGRGNTEAFF
TRBJ1-2	-	few	TRBV6-1	TGTGCCGGAATCGATCCTAACTATGGCTACACCTTC	CAGIDPNYGYTF
TRBJ2-7	TRBD2	few	TRBV7-2	TGTGCCAGCAGCTTTGGGACTATCTACGAGCAGTACTTC	CASSFGTIYEQYF
TRBJ2-1	TRBD2	few	TRBV11-2	TGTGCCAGCAGCATGGGACTAGCGGGAGGGGATGAGCAGTTCTTC	CASSMGLAGGDEQFF
TRBJ2-7	-	few	TRBV29-1	TGCAGCGTTGAAGATAATCTGGGCAGGGCCCACGAGCAGTACTTC	CSVEDNLGRAHEQYF
TRBJ2-1	-	-	TRBV18	TGTGCCAGCTCACCGATAGCTAGGGGCAATGAGCAGTTCTTC	CASSPIARGNEQFF
TRBJ2-1	TRBD2	-	TRBV5-4	TGTGCCAGCAGCTTGGGGGGACGGGAGGTCCAGAAGGAGCAGTTCTTC	CASSLGGREVQKEQFF
TRBJ2-5	-	-	TRBV29-1	TGCAGCGCTGTAGAGGACACCGTGATTGAGACCCAGTACTTC	CSAVEDTVIETQYF
TRBJ1-1	-	few	TRBV7-2	TGTGCCAGCAGCTTAGTGGTGTCAGTTTTCTATGAAGCTTTCTTT	CASSLVVSVFYEAFF
TRBJ1-6	TRBD1	few	TRBV29-1	TGCAGCGTTGACGGACAGGGGTCTAATTCACCCCTCCACTTT	CSVDGQGSNSPLHF
TRBJ1-1	-	-	TRBV28	TGTGCCAGCAGCTCCTTGGACGGGATGAACACTGAAGCTTTCTTT	CASSSLDGMNTEAFF
TRBJ2-7	TRBD2	-	TRBV7-2	TGTGCCAGCAGCTTGGGGAAATGGAGCGGGAGGTACGAGCAGTACTTC	CASSLGKWSGRYEQYF
TRBJ1-1	-	-	TRBV28	TGTGCCAGCAGTTTTTCTTGGGTGGAAGCTTTCTTT	CASSFSWVEAFF
TRBJ2-1	TRBD2	few	TRBV10-3	TGTGCCATCACGGGCCAGCGGGAGGGCCAGGGCAATGAGCAGTTCTTC	CAITGQREGQGNEQFF
TRBJ1-2	TRBD1	few	TRBV18	TGTGCCAGCTCCGCCGACAGGGTTGACTATGGCTACACCTTC	CASSADRVDYGYTF
TRBJ2-1	-	-	TRBV5-1	TGCGCCAGCAGCTTGGTACTGGGAACCAATGAGCAGTTCTTC	CASSLVLGTNEQFF
TRBJ2-3	TRBD2	-	TRBV10-3	TGTGCCATCAGTGAGGGACTAGTGGCTACGCAGTATTTT	CAISEGLVATQYF
TRBJ2-5	-	few	TRBV7-9	TGTGCCAGCAGGATTCTCGGGGGCCGCCAAGAGACCCAGTACTTC	CASRILGGRQETQYF
TRBJ2-2	TRBD1	few	TRBV28	TGTGCCAGCCTGGTTGCGGACAGGAGTATCACCGGGGAGCTGTTTTTT	CASLVADRSITGELFF
TRBJ1-2	TRBD1	few	TRBV5-4	TGTGCCAGCAGCCGTGGACAGGAGAACTATGGCTACACCTTC	CASSRGQENYGYTF
TRBJ2-1	-	few	TRBV19	TGTGCCAGTAGTACCCAAGGTAACAATGAGCAGTTCTTC	CASSTQGNNEQFF
TRBJ1-4	-	-	TRBV5-1	TGCGCCAGCAGCTTGCTGACACTACCGAATAATGAAAAACTGTTTTTT	CASSLLTLPNNEKLFF
TRBJ2-7	-	-	TRBV27	TGTGCCAGCAGTTTTAGGCAGGGATTCTACGAGCAGTACTTC	CASSFRQGFYEQYF
TRBJ1-2	-	few	TRBV6-6	TGTGCCAGCAGTTACTCCGAGAGGGCAGATGGCTACACCTTC	CASSYSERADGYTF
TRBJ1-1	-	few	TRBV4-2	TGTGCCAGCACTACAACCCGGGGTACTGAAGCTTTCTTT	CASTTTRGTEAFF